Listed below are T cell receptor beta chains from one sample, sequenced in a study of blood T cell repertoires in COVID-19. Only in-frame clones appear in the TCRdb table, and some are missing; sequencing was by immunoSEQ multiplex PCR. The repertoire holds 50,000 to 55,000 clones, with 86% as singletons. The sequencing input was peripheral blood. All receptors derive from a man older than 75 with acute or convalescent COVID-19. Both conserved end residues are part of each CDR3. D genes are given only for firm matches. The size of a clone is reported for some rows only, either as once, few or many, or as a class for expanded clones.

once | TRBJ1-6 | TRBD1 | TRBV29-1 | TGCAGCGTTGCTGACAGGGCCAATTCACCCCTCCACTTT | CSVADRANSPLHF
NA | TRBJ2-7 | TRBD2 | TRBV29-1 | TGCAGCGTTGAACCGGCTGGTAGCGGGGGTAAGCAGTACTTC | CSVEPAGSGGKQYF
NA | TRBJ2-2 | NA | TRBV9 | TGTGCCAGCAGCGTAGTACAGACCACCGGGGAGCTGTTTTTT | CASSVVQTTGELFF
NA | TRBJ2-3 | TRBD2 | TRBV9 | TGTGCCAGCAGCGCTTTAGCGGGGGGAATAGATACGCAGTATTTT | CASSALAGGIDTQYF
NA | TRBJ1-3 | NA | TRBV7-9 | TGTGGCGGGCGAGAAGCGGGCCGTGGGGGAAACACCATATATTTT | CGGREAGRGGNTIYF
NA | TRBJ1-6 | NA | TRBV7-6 | TGTGCCAGCAGCGAAAGGGGTCCTAATTCACCCCTCCACTTT | CASSERGPNSPLHF
NA | TRBJ1-1 | NA | TRBV7-9 | TGTGCCAGCAGCTTACGGGCTGAAGCTTTCTTT | CASSLRAEAFF
once | TRBJ1-6 | NA | TRBV18 | TGTGCCAGCGGCCCGGGGGTCGGATCACCCCTCCACTTT | CASGPGVGSPLHF
NA | TRBJ2-2 | TRBD1 | TRBV9 | TGTGCCAGCAGCTTCCGACAGGGGGGGCTTACCGGGGAGCTGTTTTTT | CASSFRQGGLTGELFF
NA | TRBJ2-1 | TRBD2 | TRBV7-9 | TGTGCCAGCAGCTTAACTAGCGGGGGGGCGGATGAGCAGTTCTTC | CASSLTSGGADEQFF
NA | TRBJ1-5 | NA | TRBV6-5 | TGTGCCAGCACCACTATGGAGGTTCCCCAGCCCCAGCATTTT | CASTTMEVPQPQHF
NA | TRBJ2-2 | TRBD2 | TRBV12-5 | TGTGCTAGTGGCAAACTAGCGGACACCGGGGAGCTGTTTTTT | CASGKLADTGELFF
few | TRBJ1-5 | TRBD1 | TRBV7-2 | TGTGCCAGCAGTCTTACAGGGGGCACCAATCAGCCCCAGCATTTT | CASSLTGGTNQPQHF
NA | TRBJ1-4 | NA | TRBV7-2 | TGTGCCAGCAGCTCCCTCGGGGGGGGTAATGAAAAACTGTTTTTT | CASSSLGGGNEKLFF
NA | TRBJ2-5 | TRBD1 | TRBV7-3 | TGTGCCAGCAGCCTCGGGACAGGGGAGGCCCAGTACTTC | CASSLGTGEAQYF
NA | TRBJ2-5 | TRBD2 | TRBV7-2 | TGTGCCAGCAGCCGGACTAGCGGGGGTTCGGAGACCCAGTACTTC | CASSRTSGGSETQYF
NA | TRBJ2-7 | NA | TRBV19 | TGTGCCAGTACTAAGAAGACAGGGGAGGGCTACGAGCAGTACTTC | CASTKKTGEGYEQYF
NA | TRBJ1-5 | TRBD1 | TRBV6-2/TRBV6-3 | TGTGCCAGCAGTAGATCGGACAGGGGTCGCAATCAGCCCCAGCATTTT | CASSRSDRGRNQPQHF
NA | TRBJ1-1 | NA | TRBV6-2/TRBV6-3 | TGTGCCAGCAGTTACTCGCGGTCGCCGAGGACTGAAGCTTTCTTT | CASSYSRSPRTEAFF
once | TRBJ2-1 | NA | TRBV14 | TGTGCCAGCAGCCAAGAGGTGGTAGATGGCTACAATGAGCAGTTCTTC | CASSQEVVDGYNEQFF
once | TRBJ2-7 | NA | TRBV5-4 | TGTGCCAGCAGCTTGGATCAGACAGGATACTACGAGCAGTACTTC | CASSLDQTGYYEQYF
NA | TRBJ1-4 | NA | TRBV10-3 | TGTGCCTCTACTGGAGGAGCAACTAATGAAAAACTGTTTTTT | CASTGGATNEKLFF
once | TRBJ2-7 | TRBD1 | TRBV20-1 | TGCAGTGCTAGTAGGGGACAGGCGTCCTACGAGCAGTACTTC | CSASRGQASYEQYF
few | TRBJ2-3 | NA | TRBV6-2/TRBV6-3 | TGTGCCAGCAGTTACTCGTTTCAGGATTTAGATACGCAGTATTTT | CASSYSFQDLDTQYF
NA | TRBJ1-4 | TRBD1 | TRBV25-1 | TGTGCCAGCAGGGTGACAGGGGTCGAAAAACTGTTTTTT | CASRVTGVEKLFF
NA | TRBJ2-7 | TRBD1 | TRBV14 | TGTGCCAGCAGACAGACAGGGGACTCCTACGAGCAGTACTTC | CASRQTGDSYEQYF
NA | TRBJ1-1 | NA | TRBV6-5 | TGTGCCAGCAGTTACTCGGTCGGCCGGGACAACCAAGCTTTCTTT | CASSYSVGRDNQAFF
NA | TRBJ1-1 | NA | TRBV10-3 | TGTGCCATCCAGGAGGGGCAGAACACTGAAGCTTTCTTT | CAIQEGQNTEAFF
NA | TRBJ1-3 | TRBD1 | TRBV7-2 | TGTGCCAGCAGCTCCGGGACAGGGGAAAACACCATATATTTT | CASSSGTGENTIYF
NA | TRBJ1-1 | NA | TRBV29-1 | TGCAGCGTTGAGGGTCGGGGGGGTCCGAACACTGAAGCTTTCTTT | CSVEGRGGPNTEAFF
NA | TRBJ1-1 | NA | TRBV7-5 | TGTGCCAGAAGCTTAGCGGCGGAGAAGTGGAACACTGAAGCTTTCTTT | CARSLAAEKWNTEAFF
NA | TRBJ2-2 | TRBD1 | TRBV6-5 | TGTGCCAGCACCAGACCAGGGGGACCCGGGGAGCTGTTTTTT | CASTRPGGPGELFF
NA | TRBJ1-1 | TRBD1 | TRBV3-1/TRBV3-2 | TGTGCCAGCAGCCAGACCCAGGGGGGCGCTGAAGCTTTCTTT | CASSQTQGGAEAFF
NA | TRBJ2-7 | TRBD2 | TRBV5-4 | TGTGCCAGCAGCTGGACCTCTAGCGGGGGGAATTCCTACGAGCAGTACTTC | CASSWTSSGGNSYEQYF
NA | TRBJ1-1 | TRBD1 | TRBV5-4 | TGTGCCAGCAGCTTGCGGCAGGGGGCGCGGAACACTGAAGCTTTCTTT | CASSLRQGARNTEAFF
NA | TRBJ2-2 | NA | TRBV19 | TGTGCCGCTGGGGCTACTTCGAACACCGGGGAGCTGTTTTTT | CAAGATSNTGELFF
NA | TRBJ1-1 | TRBD1 | TRBV7-2 | TGTGCCAGCAGCTTAGGGGGGACAGCCAGGGTGAACACTGAAGCTTTCTTT | CASSLGGTARVNTEAFF
NA | TRBJ1-5 | NA | TRBV4-1 | TGCGCCAGCAGCCCCGAGGACAACCCGGGTCAGCCCCAGCATTTT | CASSPEDNPGQPQHF
once | TRBJ2-7 | NA | TRBV3-1/TRBV3-2 | TGTGCCAGCAGCCCTGGAGAGGATACTTACGAGCAGTACTTC | CASSPGEDTYEQYF
NA | TRBJ2-3 | NA | TRBV18 | TGTGCCAGCTCACCACGGACTTTAGGCACAGATACGCAGTATTTT | CASSPRTLGTDTQYF